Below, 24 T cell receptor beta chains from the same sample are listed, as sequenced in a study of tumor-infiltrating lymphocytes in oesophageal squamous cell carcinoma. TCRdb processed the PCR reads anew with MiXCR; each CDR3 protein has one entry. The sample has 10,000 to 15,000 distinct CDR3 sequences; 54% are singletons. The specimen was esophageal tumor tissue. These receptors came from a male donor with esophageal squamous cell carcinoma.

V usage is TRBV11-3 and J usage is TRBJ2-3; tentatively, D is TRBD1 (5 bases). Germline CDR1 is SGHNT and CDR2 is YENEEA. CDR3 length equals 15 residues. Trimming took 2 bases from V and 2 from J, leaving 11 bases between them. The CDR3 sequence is CASSLPRTITDTQYF. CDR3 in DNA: TGTGCCAGCAGCTTACCACGGACAATCACAGATACGCAGTATTTT.

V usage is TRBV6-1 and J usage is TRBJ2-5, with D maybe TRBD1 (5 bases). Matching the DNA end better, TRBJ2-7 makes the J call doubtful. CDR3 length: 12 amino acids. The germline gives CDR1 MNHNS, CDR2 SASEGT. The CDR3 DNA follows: TGTGCCAGCAGTTCGGACAACTACGAGCAGTACTTC. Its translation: CASSSDNYEQYF.

The CDR3 DNA follows: TGTGCCAGCAGCTTAGGGGATATAGAGACCCAGTACTTC. Its translation: CASSLGDIETQYF. V is TRBV11-2 and J is TRBJ2-5; unclear D gene. This CDR3 contains 13 residues. Germline V gene lookup returns CDR1 SGHAT and CDR2 FQNNGV. V shed 1 base and J shed 4 bases, with 7 bases lying between them.

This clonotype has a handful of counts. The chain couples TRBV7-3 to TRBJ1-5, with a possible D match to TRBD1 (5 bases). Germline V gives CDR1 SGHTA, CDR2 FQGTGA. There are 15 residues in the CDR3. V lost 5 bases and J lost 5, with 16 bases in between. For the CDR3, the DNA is TGTGCCAGCAGCCCCCGACACAGGAGATATCAGCCCCAGCATTTT. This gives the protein CASSPRHRRYQPQHF.

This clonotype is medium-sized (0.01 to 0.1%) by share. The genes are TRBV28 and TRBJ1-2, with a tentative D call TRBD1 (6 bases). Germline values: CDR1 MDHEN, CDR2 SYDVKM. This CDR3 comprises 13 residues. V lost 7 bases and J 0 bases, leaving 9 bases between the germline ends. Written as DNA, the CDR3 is TGTGCCAGCACCGGACAGACTAACTATGGCTACACCTTC. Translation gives CASTGQTNYGYTF.

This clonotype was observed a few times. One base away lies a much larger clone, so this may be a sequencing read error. This CDR3 is CASSLVGGSYNEQYF. The CDR3 region has the DNA TGCGCCAGCAGCTTGGTGGGGGGCTCCTACAATGAGCAGTACTTC. The chain couples TRBV5-1 to TRBJ2-7; the D gene could be TRBD1 or TRBD2 (6 bases each). Between the trimmed V and J ends, which lost 0 bases and 7 bases, there was a span of 17 bases. Germline V gives CDR1 SGHRS, CDR2 YFSETQ. The CDR3 spans 15 residues.

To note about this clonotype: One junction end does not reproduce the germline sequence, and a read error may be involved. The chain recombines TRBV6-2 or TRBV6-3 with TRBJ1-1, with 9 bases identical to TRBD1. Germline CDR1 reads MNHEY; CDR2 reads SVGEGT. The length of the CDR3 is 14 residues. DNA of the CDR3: TGTGCCAGCAATACCGGGACAGGGTCCTACGAGCAGTACTTT. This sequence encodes CASNTGTGSYEQYF.

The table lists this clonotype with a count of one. CDR3 DNA sequence: TGCAGTGCTCGATTAAACCCGACAGGGAACTATGGCTACACCTTC. Amino acids: CSARLNPTGNYGYTF. The rearrangement links TRBV20-1 to TRBJ1-2; 7 positions agree with TRBD1. CDR1 and CDR2 (germline): DFQATT, SNEGSKA (reference sequence). V shed 5 bases, J shed 2 bases, and the junction held 11 bases outside the gene matches. The CDR3 spans 15 residues.

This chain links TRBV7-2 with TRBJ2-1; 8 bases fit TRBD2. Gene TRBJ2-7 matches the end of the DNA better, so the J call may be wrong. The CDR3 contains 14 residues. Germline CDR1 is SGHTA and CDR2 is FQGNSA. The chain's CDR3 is CASSFLAGPHEQYF. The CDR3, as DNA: TGTGCCAGCAGCTTCCTAGCGGGTCCCCACGAGCAGTACTTC.

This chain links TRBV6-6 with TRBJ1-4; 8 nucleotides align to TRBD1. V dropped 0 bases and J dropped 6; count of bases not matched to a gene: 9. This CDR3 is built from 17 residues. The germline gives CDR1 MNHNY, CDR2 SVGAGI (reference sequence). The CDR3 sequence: CASSYSPPQGADEKLFF. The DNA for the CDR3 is TGTGCCAGCAGTTACTCCCCCCCGCAGGGGGCAGATGAAAAACTGTTTTTT.

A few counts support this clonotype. The CDR3 coding sequence is TGTGCCAGCAGCTTAGATGGCGGCACCTACGAGCAGTACTTC. As protein: CASSLDGGTYEQYF. The chain joins TRBV7-2 to TRBJ2-5; D ambiguous. The J call is doubtful: the DNA matches TRBJ2-7 better. Germline CDR1 is SGHTA and CDR2 is FQGNSA. The CDR3 consists of 14 residues.

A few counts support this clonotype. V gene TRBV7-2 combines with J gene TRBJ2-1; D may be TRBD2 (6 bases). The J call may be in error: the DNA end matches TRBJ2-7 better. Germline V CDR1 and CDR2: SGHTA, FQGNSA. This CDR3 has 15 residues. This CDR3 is CASSLEDYSFGEQYF. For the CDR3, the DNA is TGTGCCAGCAGCTTAGAGGACTACTCTTTTGGGGAGCAGTACTTC.

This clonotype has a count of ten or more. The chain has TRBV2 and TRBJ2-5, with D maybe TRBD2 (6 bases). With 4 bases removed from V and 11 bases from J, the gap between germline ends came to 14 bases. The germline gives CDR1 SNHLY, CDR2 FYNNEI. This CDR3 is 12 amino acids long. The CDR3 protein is CASSGTGGEQYF. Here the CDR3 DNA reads TGTGCCAGCAGTGGTACCGGAGGGGAGCAGTACTTC. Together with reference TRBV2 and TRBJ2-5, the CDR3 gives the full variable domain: EPEVTQTPSHQVTQMGQEVILRCVPISNHLYFYWYRQILGQKVEFLVSFYNNEISEKSEIFDDQFSVERPDGSNFTLKIRSTKLEDSAMYFCASSGTGGEQYFGPGTRLLVL.

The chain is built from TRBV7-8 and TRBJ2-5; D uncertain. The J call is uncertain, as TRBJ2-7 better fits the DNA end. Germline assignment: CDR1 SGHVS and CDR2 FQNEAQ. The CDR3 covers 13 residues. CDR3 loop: CASSLKRTYEQYF. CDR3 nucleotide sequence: TGTGCCAGCAGCTTGAAGAGAACCTACGAGCAGTACTTC.

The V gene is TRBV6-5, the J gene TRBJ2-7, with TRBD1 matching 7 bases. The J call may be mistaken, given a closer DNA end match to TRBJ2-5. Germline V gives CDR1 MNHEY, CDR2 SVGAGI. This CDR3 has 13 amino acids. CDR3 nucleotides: TGTGCCAGCAGTGAGACAGGGTTGGAGACCCAGTACTTC. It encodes CASSETGLETQYF.

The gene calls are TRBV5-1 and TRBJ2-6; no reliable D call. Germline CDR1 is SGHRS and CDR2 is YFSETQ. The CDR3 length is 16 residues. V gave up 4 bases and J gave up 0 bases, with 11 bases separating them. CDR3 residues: CASSLPLVSGANVLTF. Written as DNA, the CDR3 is TGCGCCAGCAGCCTCCCTCTAGTCTCTGGGGCCAACGTCCTGACTTTC.

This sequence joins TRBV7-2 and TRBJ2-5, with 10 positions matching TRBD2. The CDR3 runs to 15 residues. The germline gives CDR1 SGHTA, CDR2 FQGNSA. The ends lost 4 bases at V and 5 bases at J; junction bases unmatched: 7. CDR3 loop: CASSSKRGGGETQYF. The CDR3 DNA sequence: TGTGCCAGCAGCTCCAAGCGGGGGGGCGGGGAGACCCAGTACTTC.

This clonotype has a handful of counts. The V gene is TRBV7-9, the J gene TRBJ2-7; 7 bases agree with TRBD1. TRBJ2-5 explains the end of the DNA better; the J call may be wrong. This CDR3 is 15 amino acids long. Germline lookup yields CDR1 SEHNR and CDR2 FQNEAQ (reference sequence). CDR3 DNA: TGTGCCAGCAGCGGCCCGGGACAGCGGACGGGGACCCAGTACTTC. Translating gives CASSGPGQRTGTQYF.

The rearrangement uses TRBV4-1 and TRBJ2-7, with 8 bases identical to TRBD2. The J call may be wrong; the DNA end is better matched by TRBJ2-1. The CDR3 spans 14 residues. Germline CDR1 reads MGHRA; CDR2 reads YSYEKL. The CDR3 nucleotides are TGCGCCAGCAGCCAGGCGGGAGGTAGCAATGAGCAGTTCTTC. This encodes CASSQAGGSNEQFF.

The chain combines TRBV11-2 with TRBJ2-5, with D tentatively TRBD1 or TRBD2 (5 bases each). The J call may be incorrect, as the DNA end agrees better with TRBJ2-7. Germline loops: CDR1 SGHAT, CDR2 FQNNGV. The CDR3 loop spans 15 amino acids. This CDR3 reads CASSLGGTLVYEQYF. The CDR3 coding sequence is TGTGCCAGCAGCTTAGGGGGGACGCTAGTCTACGAGCAGTACTTC.

The CDR3 loop reads CASSLVVGPTDTQYF. The CDR3 nucleotides read TGTGCCAGCAGCTTAGTGGTAGGCCCCACAGATACGCAGTATTTT. This chain connects TRBV7-2 to TRBJ2-3; D is uncertain. V shed 1 base and J shed 2 bases, with 10 bases lying between them. The CDR3 extends over 15 amino acids. Germline lookup yields CDR1 SGHTA and CDR2 FQGNSA.

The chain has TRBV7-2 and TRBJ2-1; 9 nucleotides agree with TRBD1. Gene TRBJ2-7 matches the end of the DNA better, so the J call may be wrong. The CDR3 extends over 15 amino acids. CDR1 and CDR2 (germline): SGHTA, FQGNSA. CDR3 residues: CASSLTTGQGYEQYF. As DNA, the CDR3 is TGTGCCAGCAGCCTGACTACGGGACAGGGCTACGAGCAGTACTTC.

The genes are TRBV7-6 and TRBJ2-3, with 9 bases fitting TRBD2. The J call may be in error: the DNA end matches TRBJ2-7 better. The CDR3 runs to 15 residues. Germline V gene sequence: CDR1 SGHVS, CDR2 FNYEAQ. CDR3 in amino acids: CASSLGAGGQSQQYF. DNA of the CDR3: TGTGCCAGCAGCTTAGGGGCGGGAGGGCAATCCCAGCAGTACTTC.

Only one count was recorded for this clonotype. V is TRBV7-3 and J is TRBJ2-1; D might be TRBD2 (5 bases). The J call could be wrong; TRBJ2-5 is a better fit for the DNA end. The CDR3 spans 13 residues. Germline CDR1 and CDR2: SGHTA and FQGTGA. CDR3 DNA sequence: TGTGCCAGCAGCTTTGGGAGCCAAGAGACCCAGTACTTC. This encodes CASSFGSQETQYF.